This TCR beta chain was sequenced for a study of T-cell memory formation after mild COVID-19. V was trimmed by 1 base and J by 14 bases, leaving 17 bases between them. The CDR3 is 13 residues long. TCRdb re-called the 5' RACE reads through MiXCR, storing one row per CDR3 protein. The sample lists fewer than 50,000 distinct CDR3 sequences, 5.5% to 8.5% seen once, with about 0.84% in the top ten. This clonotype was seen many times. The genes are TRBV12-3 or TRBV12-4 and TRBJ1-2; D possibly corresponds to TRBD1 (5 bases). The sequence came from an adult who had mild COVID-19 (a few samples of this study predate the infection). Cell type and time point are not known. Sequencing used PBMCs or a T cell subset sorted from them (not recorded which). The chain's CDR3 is CASSLVGTRFWTF. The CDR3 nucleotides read TGTGCCAGCAGTTTAGTAGGGACGAGGTTTTGGACCTTC.